The rows below give T cell receptor beta chains drawn from one sample of a study of T cells in Graves' hyperthyroidism and ophthalmopathy. MiXCR was run by TCRdb on the multiplex PCR reads, yielding one entry per CDR3 protein. The table shows 360,000 or so distinct CDR3 sequences, with roughly 15% occurring only once. The sample taken for sequencing was blood. The receptors here all came from a woman in her sixties with Graves' ophthalmopathy. Both conserved end residues are part of each CDR3. D genes are given only for firm matches. The listing skips clone size in some rows; elsewhere it reads once, few, many or a size class.

NA,TRBJ2-1,TRBD1,TRBV7-8,CASRSVRDRDYNEQFF,TGTGCCAGCAGATCAGTCCGGGACAGGGATTACAATGAGCAGTTCTTC
NA,TRBJ2-2,NA,TRBV4-1,CASSHVTGEGAGELFF,TGCGCCAGCAGCCACGTAACAGGGGAGGGGGCCGGGGAGCTGTTTTTT
many,TRBJ2-2,NA,TRBV11-2,CASSPMYTGELFF,TGTGCCAGCAGCCCAATGTACACCGGGGAGCTGTTTTTT
many,TRBJ1-1,NA,TRBV30,CAWSARLDHTEAFF,TGTGCCTGGAGTGCCCGCCTTGACCACACTGAAGCTTTCTTT
NA,TRBJ2-3,TRBD2,TRBV28,CASRKRTSGSVGTDTQYF,TGTGCCAGCAGGAAAAGGACTAGCGGGAGTGTGGGCACAGATACGCAGTATTTT
few,TRBJ2-6,NA,TRBV7-9,CASSSEVGSGANVLTF,TGTGCCAGCAGCTCAGAAGTTGGCTCTGGGGCCAACGTCCTGACTTTC
many,TRBJ1-1,TRBD1,TRBV28,CASSRTGETEAFF,TGTGCCAGCAGCCGGACAGGGGAGACTGAAGCTTTCTTT
many,TRBJ2-2,NA,TRBV30,CAWSPTGGELFF,TGTGCCTGGAGTCCAACAGGCGGGGAGCTGTTTTTT
NA,TRBJ2-1,NA,TRBV20-1,CSASLQNLRNEQFF,TGCAGTGCTAGTTTACAGAACCTTAGGAATGAGCAGTTCTTC
many,TRBJ2-3,NA,TRBV5-1,CASSSGTTTDTQYF,TGCGCCAGCAGCTCCGGGACCACCACAGATACGCAGTATTTT
many,TRBJ2-1,NA,TRBV14,CASSPIVLSNEQFF,TGTGCCAGCAGCCCCATTGTGTTGAGCAATGAGCAGTTCTTC
few,TRBJ2-3,NA,TRBV6-1,CASSVDPSGDTQYF,TGTGCCAGCAGTGTGGACCCCTCGGGGGATACGCAGTATTTT
many,TRBJ1-2,TRBD1,TRBV27,CASSLRGGSGYTF,TGTGCCAGCAGTTTAAGAGGGGGCAGTGGCTACACCTTC
NA,TRBJ1-3,TRBD1,TRBV4-1,CASSQGGQASGNTIYF,TGCGCCAGCAGCCAGGGGGGACAGGCCTCTGGAAACACCATATATTTT
many,TRBJ2-4,TRBD1,TRBV3-1,CASSQASGQGVIQYF,TGTGCCAGCAGCCAAGCCTCGGGACAGGGTGTCATTCAGTACTTC
few,TRBJ1-3,NA,TRBV13,CASSLGLQGSAGNTIYF,TGTGCCAGCAGCTTAGGCCTCCAGGGGTCAGCTGGAAACACCATATATTTT
many,TRBJ2-2,NA,TRBV20-1,CSATPPTGELFF,TGCAGTGCTACCCCACCCACCGGGGAGCTGTTTTTT
NA,TRBJ1-4,NA,TRBV7-9,CASSQGAVFNEKLFF,TGTGCCAGCAGCCAAGGTGCGGTATTTAATGAAAAACTGTTTTTT
NA,TRBJ2-7,NA,TRBV20-1,CSARSTDSYEQYF,TGCAGTGCTAGATCGACAGATTCCTACGAGCAGTACTTC
many,TRBJ1-6,NA,TRBV27,CASSLLDGVYNSPLHF,TGTGCCAGCAGTTTATTGGACGGGGTTTATAATTCACCCCTCCACTTT
few,TRBJ2-1,TRBD2,TRBV10-3,CAISESVGGSSYNEQFF,TGTGCCATCAGTGAGTCTGTCGGGGGGAGCTCCTACAATGAGCAGTTCTTC
many,TRBJ2-1,NA,TRBV30,CAWRGLLLDEQFF,TGTGCCTGGAGGGGACTCCTTCTCGATGAGCAGTTCTTC